The source of this T cell receptor beta chain is a study of blood T cell repertoires in COVID-19. Study in general: The United States, Italy and Spain provided the acute and convalescent COVID-19 samples.

This clone was detected once. The CDR3 length is 14 residues. Germline V lookup: CDR1 SGHRS, CDR2 YFSETQ. Trimming took 4 bases from V and 3 from J, leaving 8 bases between them. Clones were read by immunoSEQ multiplex PCR, and TCRdb kept only the in-frame ones, dropping some. The sample carries around 160,000 clones, more than 75% recorded once. Sequencing used peripheral blood. V gene TRBV5-1 combines with J gene TRBJ2-6; no reliable D call. This TCR was recovered from a man older than 75 with acute or convalescent COVID-19. CDR3 DNA: TGCGCCAGCAGCACGGTTGGTGGGGCCAACGTCCTGACTTTC. This sequence encodes CASSTVGGANVLTF.